These 15 T cell receptor beta chains were sequenced from one sample in a study of cytomegalovirus exposure and HLA in healthy donors. PCR involved 60 Vbeta and 13 Jbeta primers. The data were produced by immunoSEQ multiplex PCR, yet TCRdb's version contains in-frame clones alone and is incomplete. The profile covers approximately 150,000 clones, with 70% to 90% appearing a single time and approximately 2.5% taken by the ten largest. The specimen sequenced was PBMCs. The receptor source for this set is a man aged 25-45 years in good health and CMV-seropositive.

The rearrangement uses TRBV11-2 and TRBJ2-5; D perhaps matches TRBD1 (6 bases). Trimming removed 1 base at V and 3 bases at J, with 18 bases between. The CDR3 is 17 residues long. The V gene's germline CDR1 is SGHAT and CDR2 FQNNGV. The CDR3 coding sequence is TGTGCCAGCAGCTTAGTTGACAGGAGCCGGGGAGAAGAGACCCAGTACTTC. This sequence encodes CASSLVDRSRGEETQYF.

This clone was found once. V and J are TRBV27 and TRBJ1-3, with unresolved D. Germline CDR1 MNHEY, CDR2 SMNVEV (reference sequence). This CDR3 spans 18 amino acids. The V end lost 9 bases, the J end lost 0 bases, and 24 bases lay between the germline ends. The CDR3 sequence is CARTNRAPGYDSGNTIYF. For the CDR3, the DNA is TGTGCCAGGACGAACCGAGCCCCGGGGTACGACTCTGGAAACACCATATATTTT.

The chain joins TRBV7-9 to TRBJ1-1, with 7 bases matching TRBD1. The J segment lost 2 bases and the V segment lost 5 bases, leaving 17 bases of the junction unmatched. Per the germline V gene, CDR1 is SEHNR and CDR2 is FQNEAQ (reference sequence). This CDR3 comprises 18 residues. The CDR3 bases are TGTGCCAGCAGCCCCCCCCAAGGGCAGGGGGTTTTAAACACTGAAGCTTTCTTT. It specifies CASSPPQGQGVLNTEAFF. Based on the CDR3 plus reference TRBV7-9 and TRBJ1-1, the full variable domain is DTGVSQNPRHKITKRGQNVTFRCDPISEHNRLYWYRQTLGQGPEFLTYFQNEAQLEKSRLLSDRFSAERPKGSFSTLEIQRTEQGDSAMYLCASSPPQGQGVLNTEAFFGQGTRLTVV.

This chain links TRBV5-1 with TRBJ1-1, with D tentatively TRBD1 (6 bases). This CDR3 has 15 residues. Germline CDR1 and CDR2: SGHRS and YFSETQ. V lost 4 bases and J 2 bases, leaving 15 bases between the germline ends. The CDR3 nucleotides are TGCGCCAGCAGCGGGGACACAAATATCAACACTGAAGCTTTCTTT. Amino acids: CASSGDTNINTEAFF.

This clone was detected only once. The chain joins TRBV7-9 to TRBJ2-7; D is undetermined. The V end lost 3 bases, the J end lost 2 bases, and 11 bases lay between the germline ends. The CDR3 runs 14 residues. Germline CDR1 reads SEHNR; CDR2 reads FQNEAQ (reference sequence). The CDR3 DNA reads TGTGCCAGCAGCTTTAGAGAGCGACCCTACGAGCAGTACGTC. It encodes CASSFRERPYEQYV.

Comment on this clone: Relative to the germline gene, one junction end is altered; a read error may explain this. The chain is built from TRBV29-1 and TRBJ1-3; no clear D. Germline V gene sequence: CDR1 SQVTM, CDR2 ANQGSEA. The CDR3 runs 16 residues. In DNA form, the CDR3 reads TGCAGCGTGGAAGGGTTAAGAGGAGGCTCTGGAAACACCATATATTTT. Its translation is CSVEGLRGGSGNTIYF.

A note on this clone: A single base separates this from a much larger clone, so it may be a read error. V usage is TRBV5-4 and J usage is TRBJ1-1, with D possibly TRBD1 on 5 matching bases. CDR3 length equals 13 residues. The germline V gene has CDR1 SGHNT and CDR2 YYREEE (reference sequence). Trimming took 5 bases from V and 1 from J, leaving 9 bases between them. DNA for the CDR3: TGTGCCAGCAGTTTTACAGGGAACACTGAAGCTTTCTTT. Protein: CASSFTGNTEAFF.

The V call is TRBV7-3, the J call TRBJ2-3; 9 bases fit TRBD2. The length of the CDR3 is 15 residues. Germline V CDR1 and CDR2: SGHTA, FQGTGA. Trimming took 5 bases from V and 6 from J; bases not matched to a gene: 9. The CDR3 here is CASSPTSGLGDTQYF. For the CDR3, the DNA is TGTGCCAGCAGCCCCACTAGCGGGCTCGGGGATACGCAGTATTTT.

The V gene is TRBV4-2, the J gene TRBJ2-5; D remains ambiguous. CDR1 and CDR2 (germline): LGHNA, YNFKEQ. The ends were cut back, 2 bases at V and 1 base at J, with 8 bases in the middle. The CDR3 length is 14 residues. The chain's CDR3 is CASSQQATQETQYF. The CDR3 region has the DNA TGTGCCAGCAGCCAACAAGCTACCCAAGAGACCCAGTACTTC.

The CDR3 protein is CASRRLAGAGETQYF. CDR3 in DNA: TGTGCCAGCAGAAGACTAGCGGGCGCTGGGGAGACCCAGTACTTC. This rearrangement joins TRBV6-5 to TRBJ2-5; 10 nucleotides align to TRBD2. CDR3 length equals 15 residues. CDR1 MNHEY and CDR2 SVGAGI come from the germline V gene. The J segment lost 5 bases and the V segment lost 6 bases, leaving 9 bases of the junction unmatched.

V usage is TRBV23-1 and J usage is TRBJ2-7, with TRBD1 matching 7 bases. TRBV23-1 is known as an ORF, though its function is uncertain. The J segment lost 0 bases and the V segment lost 7 bases, leaving 9 bases of the junction unmatched. The CDR3 length is 15 residues. CDR3 region: CASNQQGPSSYEQYV. Here the CDR3 DNA reads TGCGCCAGCAACCAACAGGGGCCGAGCTCCTACGAGCAGTACGTC.

This rearrangement joins TRBV18 to TRBJ1-1; 7 bases fit TRBD1. Per germline, CDR1 KGHSH and CDR2 LQKENI. V shed 5 bases and J 3 bases; nucleotides not matched to a gene: 3. The CDR3 loop spans 13 amino acids. The CDR3 DNA sequence: TGTGCCAGCTCAAGGGGGCCGGACACTGAAGCTTTCTTT. It encodes CASSRGPDTEAFF. Full variable domain (remainder filled in from reference TRBV18 and TRBJ1-1): NAGVMQNPRHLVRRRGQEARLRCSPMKGHSHVYWYRQLPEEGLKFMVYLQKENIIDESGMPKERFSAEFPKEGPSILRIQQVVRGDSAAYFCASSRGPDTEAFFGQGTRLTVV.

This sequence joins TRBV6-6 and TRBJ1-1, with no clear D. The V end was cut by 7 bases, the J end by 0 bases, with 9 bases between. Per the germline V gene, CDR1 is MNHNY and CDR2 is SVGAGI (reference sequence). CDR3 length equals 13 residues. The CDR3 nucleotides are TGTGCCAGCAAGGAGTCTATGAACACTGAAGCTTTCTTT. It encodes CASKESMNTEAFF.

V and J are TRBV19 and TRBJ2-1, with TRBD2 matching 8 bases. With 5 bases clipped from V and 0 bases from J, the junction kept 6 bases outside the gene matches. Germline V CDR1 and CDR2: LNHDA, SQIVND (reference sequence). The CDR3 extends over 16 amino acids. CDR3 nucleotides: TGTGCCAGTAGTGTGCTGAGCGGGAGCTCCTACAATGAGCAGTTCTTC. This translates into CASSVLSGSSYNEQFF.

The rearrangement joins TRBV7-2 to TRBJ1-2; a weak D match, TRBD1 (6 bases). Germline assignment: CDR1 SGHTA and CDR2 FQGNSA. The CDR3 runs 14 residues. Trimming removed 2 bases from V and 5 bases from J, with 12 bases in between. The CDR3 DNA reads TGTGCCAGCAGCTTACTGGGGGCTGAGTATGGCTACACCTTC. As protein: CASSLLGAEYGYTF.